This TCR beta chain derives from a study of T-cell memory formation after mild COVID-19. Study findings and constraints: Researchers could not confirm that second-wave clones peaking on day 37 targeted SARS-CoV-2. Clones contracting over day 15 to 85 were CD4/CD8 balanced, with later expanders leaning CD4+. There were some responding clones in pre-infection memory, which suggested that cross-reactive memory had joined.

5'RACE, which relied on constant-segment primers, yielded TCR alpha and TCR beta cDNA libraries carrying sample barcodes and UMIs. TCRdb reprocessed the 5' RACE reads via MiXCR and lists one record per CDR3 protein. The table lists some 120,000 distinct CDR3 sequences, roughly 15% of them singletons, with roughly 13% in the top ten. Concerning this clonotype itself: Its antigen is not known.

The CDR3 is 14 amino acids. V lost 5 bases, J lost 5 bases, and 2 bases stayed unmatched. In germline, CDR1 is MNHNS, CDR2 SASEGT. J is TRBJ1-5 and V is TRBV6-1; 11 bases line up with TRBD1. Material: PBMCs or a T cell subset sorted from them (not recorded which). The receptor's source is an adult woman who had mild COVID-19 (a few samples of this study predate the infection). Cell type and time point are not known. The CDR3 sequence is CASSWTGGDQPQHF. As DNA, the CDR3 is TGTGCCAGCAGTTGGACAGGGGGCGATCAGCCCCAGCATTTT.